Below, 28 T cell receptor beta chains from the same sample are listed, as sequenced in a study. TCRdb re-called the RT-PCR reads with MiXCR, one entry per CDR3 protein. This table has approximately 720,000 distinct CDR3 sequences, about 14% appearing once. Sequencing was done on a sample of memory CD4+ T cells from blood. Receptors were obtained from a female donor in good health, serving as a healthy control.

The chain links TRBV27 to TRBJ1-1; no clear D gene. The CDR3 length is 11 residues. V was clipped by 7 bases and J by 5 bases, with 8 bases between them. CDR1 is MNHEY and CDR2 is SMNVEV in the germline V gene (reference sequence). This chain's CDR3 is CASIGFTEAFF. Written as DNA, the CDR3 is TGTGCCAGCATAGGATTTACTGAAGCTTTCTTT.

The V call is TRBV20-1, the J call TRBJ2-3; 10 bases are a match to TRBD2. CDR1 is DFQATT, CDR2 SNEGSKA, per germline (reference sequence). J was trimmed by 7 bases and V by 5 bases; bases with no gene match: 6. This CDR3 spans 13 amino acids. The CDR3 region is CSAGASGRNTQYF. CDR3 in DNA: TGCAGTGCTGGGGCTAGCGGGAGAAATACGCAGTATTTT.

The CDR3 DNA reads as TGCAGTGCCAGGGGGACAGGGGCGTACCAAGAGACCCAGTACTTC. Protein: CSARGTGAYQETQYF. V usage is TRBV20-1 and J usage is TRBJ2-5; TRBD1 matches at 10 bases. Per the germline V gene, CDR1 is DFQATT and CDR2 is SNEGSKA (reference sequence). This CDR3 has 15 residues. J was trimmed by 0 bases and V by 6 bases; bases with no gene match: 7.

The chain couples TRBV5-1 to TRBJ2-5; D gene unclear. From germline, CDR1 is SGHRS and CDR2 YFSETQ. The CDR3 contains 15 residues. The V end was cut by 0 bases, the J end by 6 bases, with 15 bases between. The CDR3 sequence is CASSLDFSSAKTQYF. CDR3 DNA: TGCGCCAGCAGCTTGGATTTCTCGTCTGCGAAGACCCAGTACTTC.

As DNA, the CDR3 is TGTGCCAGCAGCTACGGACACGACTATGGCTACACCTTC. Translated: CASSYGHDYGYTF. The J gene is TRBJ1-2, the V gene TRBV12-3 or TRBV12-4; the D gene is possibly TRBD1 (5 bases). The CDR3 loop spans 13 amino acids. The germline V and J ends were trimmed by 6 bases and 3 bases, with 11 bases remaining between them.

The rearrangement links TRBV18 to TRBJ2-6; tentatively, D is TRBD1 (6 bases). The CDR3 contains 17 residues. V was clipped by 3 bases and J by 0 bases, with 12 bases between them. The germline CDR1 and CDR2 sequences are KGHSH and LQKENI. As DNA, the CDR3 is TGTGCCAGCTCACCGCGGACAGTCAGCTCTGGGGCCAACGTCCTGACTTTC. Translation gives CASSPRTVSSGANVLTF.

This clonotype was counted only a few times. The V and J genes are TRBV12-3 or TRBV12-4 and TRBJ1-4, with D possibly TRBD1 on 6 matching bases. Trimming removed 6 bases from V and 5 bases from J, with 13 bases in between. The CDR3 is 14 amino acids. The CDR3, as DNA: TGTGCCAGCAGGGGAGGACAGTTAAATGAAAAACTGTTTTTT. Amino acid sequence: CASRGGQLNEKLFF.

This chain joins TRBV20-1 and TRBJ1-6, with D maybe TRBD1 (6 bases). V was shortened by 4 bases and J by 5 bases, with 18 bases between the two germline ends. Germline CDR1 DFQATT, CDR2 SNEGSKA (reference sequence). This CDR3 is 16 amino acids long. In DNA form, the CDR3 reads TGCAGTGCTACCCGGGGGGCTATGGTTCATAATTCACCCCTCCACTTT. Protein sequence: CSATRGAMVHNSPLHF.

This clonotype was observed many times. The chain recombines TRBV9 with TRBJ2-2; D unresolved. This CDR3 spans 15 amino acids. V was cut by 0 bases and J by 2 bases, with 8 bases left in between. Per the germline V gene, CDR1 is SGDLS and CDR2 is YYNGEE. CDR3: CASSVGRSNTGELFF. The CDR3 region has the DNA TGTGCCAGCAGCGTAGGACGCTCTAACACCGGGGAGCTGTTTTTT.

The CDR3 is CATSDGLFGASGYTF. The CDR3 nucleotides are TGTGCCACCAGTGACGGGCTCTTTGGGGCAAGTGGCTACACCTTC. The genes are TRBV24-1 and TRBJ1-2; tentative D call: TRBD1 (5 bases). V dropped 4 bases and J dropped 7 bases, with 18 bases sitting between them. Germline V gene lookup returns CDR1 KGHDR and CDR2 SFDVKD. This CDR3 region has 15 residues.

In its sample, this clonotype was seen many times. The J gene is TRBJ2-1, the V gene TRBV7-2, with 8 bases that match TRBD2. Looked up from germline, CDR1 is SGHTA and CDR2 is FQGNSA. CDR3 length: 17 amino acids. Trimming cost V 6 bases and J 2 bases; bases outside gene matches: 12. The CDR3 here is CASRRERGGRPYNEQFF. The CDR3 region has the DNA TGTGCCAGCAGGAGGGAGCGGGGCGGGAGGCCCTACAATGAGCAGTTCTTC.

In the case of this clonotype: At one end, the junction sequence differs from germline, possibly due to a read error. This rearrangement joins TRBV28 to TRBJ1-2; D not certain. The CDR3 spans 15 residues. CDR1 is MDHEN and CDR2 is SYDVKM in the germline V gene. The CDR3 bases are TGTGCCAGCAGTTTAGGATTGGTCAGTGGTTATGGTTACACCTTC. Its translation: CASSLGLVSGYGYTF.

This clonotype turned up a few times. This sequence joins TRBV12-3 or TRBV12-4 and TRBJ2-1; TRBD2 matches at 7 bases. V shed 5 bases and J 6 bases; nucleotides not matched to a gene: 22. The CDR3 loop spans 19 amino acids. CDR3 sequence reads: CASSRRRASLAGVSNEQFF. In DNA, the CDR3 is TGTGCCAGCAGTCGGCGCCGCGCCTCCTTGGCGGGAGTATCCAATGAGCAGTTCTTC.

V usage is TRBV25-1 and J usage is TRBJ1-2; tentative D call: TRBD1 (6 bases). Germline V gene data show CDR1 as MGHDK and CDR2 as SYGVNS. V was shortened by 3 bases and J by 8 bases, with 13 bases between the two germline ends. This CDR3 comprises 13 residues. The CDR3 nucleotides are TGTGCCAGCAGTGATGGCACAGGGATAGGCTACACCTTC. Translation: CASSDGTGIGYTF.

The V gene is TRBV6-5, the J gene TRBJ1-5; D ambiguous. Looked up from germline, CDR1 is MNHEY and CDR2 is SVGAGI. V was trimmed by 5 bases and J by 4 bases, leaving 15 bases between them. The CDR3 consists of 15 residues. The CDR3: CASSTSARRNQPQHF. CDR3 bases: TGTGCCAGCAGTACCTCGGCCAGAAGAAATCAGCCCCAGCATTTT.

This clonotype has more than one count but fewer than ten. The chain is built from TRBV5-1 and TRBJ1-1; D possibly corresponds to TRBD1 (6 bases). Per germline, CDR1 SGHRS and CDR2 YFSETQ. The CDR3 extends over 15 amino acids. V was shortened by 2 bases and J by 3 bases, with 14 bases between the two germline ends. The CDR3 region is CASSFRNREDTEAFF. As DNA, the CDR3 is TGCGCCAGCAGCTTCCGTAACAGGGAGGACACTGAAGCTTTCTTT.

This chain's CDR3 is CASSSRAVGETQYF. The CDR3 coding sequence is TGTGCCAGCAGTTCCAGGGCAGTGGGAGAGACCCAGTACTTC. The chain combines TRBV12-3 or TRBV12-4 with TRBJ2-5, with D perhaps matching TRBD1 (5 bases). Trimming took 4 bases from V and 4 from J, leaving 13 bases between them. There are 14 residues in the CDR3.

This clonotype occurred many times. The CDR3 DNA is TGTGCCAGCAGCTTACATGAATCCGGGGGCCGAAGCTACACCTTC. This codes for CASSLHESGGRSYTF. V gene TRBV7-2 combines with J gene TRBJ1-2; possible D gene TRBD1, 6 bases. Germline lookup yields CDR1 SGHTA and CDR2 FQGNSA. Trimming took off 2 bases at V and 9 bases at J, with 19 bases between the two ends. This CDR3 is 15 amino acids long.

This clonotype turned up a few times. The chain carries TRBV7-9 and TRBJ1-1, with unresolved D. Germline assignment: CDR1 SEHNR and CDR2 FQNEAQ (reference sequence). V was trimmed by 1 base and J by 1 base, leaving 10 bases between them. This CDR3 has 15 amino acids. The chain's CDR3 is CASSLVVYRNTEAFF. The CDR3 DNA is TGTGCCAGCAGCTTAGTGGTCTACCGGAACACTGAAGCTTTCTTT.

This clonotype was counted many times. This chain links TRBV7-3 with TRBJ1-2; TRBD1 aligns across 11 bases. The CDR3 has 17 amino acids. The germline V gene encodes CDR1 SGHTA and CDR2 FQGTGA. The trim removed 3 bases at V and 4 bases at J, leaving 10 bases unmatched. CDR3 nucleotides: TGTGCCAGCAGCTTTAGCCCCGCTGGGACAGGGGGCTATGGCTACACCTTC. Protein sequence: CASSFSPAGTGGYGYTF. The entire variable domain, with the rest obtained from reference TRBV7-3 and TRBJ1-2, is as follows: GAGVSQTPSNKVTEKGKYVELRCDPISGHTALYWYRQSLGQGPEFLIYFQGTGAADDSGLPNDRFFAVRPEGSVSTLKIQRTERGDSAVYLCASSFSPAGTGGYGYTFGSGTRLTVV.

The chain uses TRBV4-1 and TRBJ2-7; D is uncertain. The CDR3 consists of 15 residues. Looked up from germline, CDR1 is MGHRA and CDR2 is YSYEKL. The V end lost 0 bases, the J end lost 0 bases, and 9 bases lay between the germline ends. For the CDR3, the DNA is TGCGCCAGCAGCCAAGAGGTGCCCAGCTCCTACGAGCAGTACTTC. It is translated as CASSQEVPSSYEQYF.

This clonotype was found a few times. As DNA, the CDR3 is TGTGCCAGCAGTGAATTAGCGGGGGGCGCGTACAATGAGCAGTTCTTC. Its translation: CASSELAGGAYNEQFF. J is TRBJ2-1 and V is TRBV27; 10 bases are a match to TRBD2. V lost 5 bases, J lost 4 bases, and 8 bases stayed unmatched. This CDR3 contains 16 residues. The germline gives CDR1 MNHEY, CDR2 SMNVEV (reference sequence).

CDR3 coding DNA: TGTGCCAGCAGTAATCCCCTGAACACTGAAGCTTTCTTT. It codes for CASSNPLNTEAFF. V usage is TRBV28 and J usage is TRBJ1-1, with D unclear. V lost 5 bases to trimming and J lost 0 bases, with 7 bases between them. The CDR3 has 13 amino acids. Per the germline V gene, CDR1 is MDHEN and CDR2 is SYDVKM.

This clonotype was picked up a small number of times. The DNA of the CDR3 is TGTGCCAGCAGTCGCTCATTGGGGTCCTACAATGAGCAGTTCTTC. Translated, it gives CASSRSLGSYNEQFF. The V gene is TRBV3-1, the J gene TRBJ2-1, with D unresolved. V was clipped by 6 bases and J by 1 base, with 13 bases between them. The CDR3 loop spans 15 amino acids. The germline V gene has CDR1 LGHDT and CDR2 YNNKEL (reference sequence).

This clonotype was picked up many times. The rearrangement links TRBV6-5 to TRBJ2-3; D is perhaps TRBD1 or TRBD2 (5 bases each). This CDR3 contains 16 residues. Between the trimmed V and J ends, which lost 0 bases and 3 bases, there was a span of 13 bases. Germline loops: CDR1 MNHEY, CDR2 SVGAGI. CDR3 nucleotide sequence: TGTGCCAGCAGTTACTCGGGGACCAAGGTGACAGATACGCAGTATTTT. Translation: CASSYSGTKVTDTQYF.

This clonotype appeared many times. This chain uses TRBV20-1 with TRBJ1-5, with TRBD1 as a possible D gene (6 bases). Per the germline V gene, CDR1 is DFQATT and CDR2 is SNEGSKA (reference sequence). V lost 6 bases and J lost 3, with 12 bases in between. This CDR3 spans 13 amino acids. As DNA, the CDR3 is TGCAGTGCCACCGGACAGCCCAATCAGCCCCAGCATTTT. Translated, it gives CSATGQPNQPQHF.

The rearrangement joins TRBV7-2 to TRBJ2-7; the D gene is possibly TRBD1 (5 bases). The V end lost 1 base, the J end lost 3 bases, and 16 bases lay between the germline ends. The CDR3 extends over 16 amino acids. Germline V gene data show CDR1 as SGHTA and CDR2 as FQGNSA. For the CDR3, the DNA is TGTGCCAGCAGCTTAGTAGGGCAGGGCCAGGGCTACGAGCAGTACTTC. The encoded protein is CASSLVGQGQGYEQYF. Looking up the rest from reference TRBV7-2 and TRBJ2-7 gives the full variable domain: GAGVSQSPSNKVTEKGKDVELRCDPISGHTALYWYRQSLGQGLEFLIYFQGNSAPDKSGLPSDRFSAERTGGSVSTLTIQRTQQEDSAVYLCASSLVGQGQGYEQYFGPGTRLTVT.

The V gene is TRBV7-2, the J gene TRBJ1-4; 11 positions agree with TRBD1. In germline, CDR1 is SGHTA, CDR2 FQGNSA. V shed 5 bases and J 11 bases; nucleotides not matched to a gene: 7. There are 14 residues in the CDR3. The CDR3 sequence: CASSHPGQGDKLFF. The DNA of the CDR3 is TGTGCCAGCAGCCACCCGGGACAGGGGGACAAACTGTTTTTT.